Listed below are T cell receptor beta chains from one sample, sequenced in a study of blood T cell repertoires in COVID-19. Clones were sequenced by immunoSEQ multiplex PCR, and TCRdb holds only the in-frame ones, with some missing. Altogether 150,000 to 200,000 clones are present, 79% being singletons, with the ten largest covering 17%. The sequenced sample consisted of peripheral blood. The receptors were sampled from a man between 60 and 70 years old with active or convalescent COVID-19. Both conserved end residues are part of each CDR3. Fields, in order: CDR3 DNA, CDR3 protein, J gene, V gene, D gene, clone size. D genes are given only for firm matches. For some rows the clone size is stated as once, few or many, or as a class when expanded; others skip it.

DNA: TGTGCCAGCAGCCCTAGGACTAGTCCCACCCACAATGAGCAGTTCTTC
CDR3: CASSPRTSPTHNEQFF
J: TRBJ2-1
V: TRBV7-3
D: TRBD2
size: NA

DNA: TGTGCCAGCAGGACGCAAGGGGACACTGAAGCTTTCTTT
CDR3: CASRTQGDTEAFF
J: TRBJ1-1
V: TRBV28
D: NA
size: NA

DNA: TGTGCCAGCAGTTTAGGTGGGACAGTGGGTGAACTGTTTTTT
CDR3: CASSLGGTVGELFF
J: TRBJ1-4
V: TRBV28
D: TRBD1
size: NA

DNA: TGTGCCAGCTCGTCTTGGGTTGGGGACAAATACGAGCAGTACTTC
CDR3: CASSSWVGDKYEQYF
J: TRBJ2-7
V: TRBV27
D: NA
size: NA

DNA: TGTGCCAGCAAAGGGGCGGGAGCGCACGAGCAGTACTTC
CDR3: CASKGAGAHEQYF
J: TRBJ2-7
V: TRBV4-2
D: TRBD2
size: NA

DNA: TGCGCCAGCAGCACCGGGACAGGAGCGGTCGAGCAGTACTTC
CDR3: CASSTGTGAVEQYF
J: TRBJ2-7
V: TRBV5-1
D: TRBD1
size: once

DNA: TGTGCCAGCAGTCCGACAGGGGGGTATGGCTACACCTTC
CDR3: CASSPTGGYGYTF
J: TRBJ1-2
V: TRBV12-3/TRBV12-4
D: TRBD1
size: few

DNA: TGCGCCAGCAGCCCCCGGGACAGGGGGCGATCACCCCTCCACTTT
CDR3: CASSPRDRGRSPLHF
J: TRBJ1-6
V: TRBV5-1
D: TRBD1
size: NA

DNA: TGCGCCAGCAGCTCTAGCGGGAGGGGCACCGGGGAGCTGTTTTTT
CDR3: CASSSSGRGTGELFF
J: TRBJ2-2
V: TRBV5-1
D: TRBD2
size: once

DNA: TGTGCCAGCAGCCAAGCGATTAGCGGGAGCGGCAATGAGCAGTTCTTC
CDR3: CASSQAISGSGNEQFF
J: TRBJ2-1
V: TRBV3-1/TRBV3-2
D: TRBD2
size: NA

DNA: TGTGCCAGTAGTGCGTGGACTAGCGGCACGTTAAACAATGAGCAGTTCTTC
CDR3: CASSAWTSGTLNNEQFF
J: TRBJ2-1
V: TRBV19
D: TRBD2
size: NA

DNA: TGTGCCAGCAGTCCAGGGGACAGGGGGTACGAGCAGTACTTC
CDR3: CASSPGDRGYEQYF
J: TRBJ2-7
V: TRBV6-6
D: TRBD1
size: NA

DNA: TGTGCCAGCTCCCCCGGTACAGGGGGTCAGGTTTGGGAGACCCAGTACTTC
CDR3: CASSPGTGGQVWETQYF
J: TRBJ2-5
V: TRBV18
D: TRBD1
size: NA

DNA: TGTGCCAGCTGGAGAGCGGGAGGTACTTACGAGCAGTACTTC
CDR3: CASWRAGGTYEQYF
J: TRBJ2-7
V: TRBV18
D: TRBD2
size: once

DNA: TGTGCCAGCTCACCAACTAGCGGGAGCCAAGAGACCCAGTACTTC
CDR3: CASSPTSGSQETQYF
J: TRBJ2-5
V: TRBV18
D: TRBD2
size: few

DNA: TGTGCCAGCAGCGTTACCGGGACAGGGGCCTTCAACCAGTTCTTC
CDR3: CASSVTGTGAFNQFF
J: TRBJ2-1
V: TRBV9
D: TRBD1
size: NA

DNA: TGTGCCAGCAGCTTAGATACTGGGCGATCTACGCAGTATTTT
CDR3: CASSLDTGRSTQYF
J: TRBJ2-3
V: TRBV11-2
D: NA
size: NA

DNA: TGTGCCAGCAGCCCCCGACAGGGTGACACCGGGGAGCTGTTTTTT
CDR3: CASSPRQGDTGELFF
J: TRBJ2-2
V: TRBV9
D: TRBD1
size: NA

DNA: TGTGCCAGCAGCAAAGTTCCCCCCAGAACACCATATAATTCACCCCTCCACTTT
CDR3: CASSKVPPRTPYNSPLHF
J: TRBJ1-6
V: TRBV21-1
D: NA
size: NA

DNA: TGTGCCAGCAGTGATAAGGGGCGTATGGACGAGCAGTACTTC
CDR3: CASSDKGRMDEQYF
J: TRBJ2-7
V: TRBV2
D: NA
size: NA

DNA: TGTGCCAGCAGCGGAGCAGGGTGGAGGGGCGGGGAGCTGTTTTTT
CDR3: CASSGAGWRGGELFF
J: TRBJ2-2
V: TRBV5-4
D: NA
size: once

DNA: TGTGCCAGCAGCTTAGGACCCGGGGTAGGCACAGATACGCAGTATTTT
CDR3: CASSLGPGVGTDTQYF
J: TRBJ2-3
V: TRBV7-9
D: NA
size: NA